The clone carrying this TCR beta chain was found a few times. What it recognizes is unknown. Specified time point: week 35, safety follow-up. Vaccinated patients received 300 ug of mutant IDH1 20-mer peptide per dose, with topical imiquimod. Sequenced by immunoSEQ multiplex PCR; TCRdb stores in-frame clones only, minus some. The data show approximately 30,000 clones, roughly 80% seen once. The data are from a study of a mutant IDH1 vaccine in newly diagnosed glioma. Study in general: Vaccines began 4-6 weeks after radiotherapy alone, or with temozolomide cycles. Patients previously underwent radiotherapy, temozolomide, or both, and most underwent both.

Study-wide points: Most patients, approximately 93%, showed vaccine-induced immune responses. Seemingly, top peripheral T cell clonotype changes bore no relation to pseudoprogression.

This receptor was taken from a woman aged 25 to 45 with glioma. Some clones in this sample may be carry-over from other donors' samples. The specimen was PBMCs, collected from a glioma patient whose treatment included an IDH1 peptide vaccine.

The CDR3 loop reads CATSQGLLEKLFF. The CDR3 bases are TGTGCCACCTCCCAGGGATTGTTGGAAAAACTGTTTTTT. This chain joins TRBV19 and TRBJ1-4; weak D call: TRBD1 (5 bases). The CDR3 loop spans 13 amino acids. In germline, CDR1 is LNHDA, CDR2 SQIVND (reference sequence). V dropped 10 bases and J dropped 8 bases, with 17 bases sitting between them.